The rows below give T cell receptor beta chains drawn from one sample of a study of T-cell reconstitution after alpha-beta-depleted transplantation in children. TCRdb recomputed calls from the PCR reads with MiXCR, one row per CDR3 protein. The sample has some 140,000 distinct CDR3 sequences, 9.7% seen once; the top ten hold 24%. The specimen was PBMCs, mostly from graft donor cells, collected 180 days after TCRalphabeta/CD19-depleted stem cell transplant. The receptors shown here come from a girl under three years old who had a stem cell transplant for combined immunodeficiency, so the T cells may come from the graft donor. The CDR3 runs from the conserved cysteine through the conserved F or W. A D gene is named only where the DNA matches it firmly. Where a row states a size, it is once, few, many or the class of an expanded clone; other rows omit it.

CDR3 DNA: TGCAGTGCTAGAGCAATAGGGGATGTTGAAAAACTGTTTTTT
CDR3 protein: CSARAIGDVEKLFF
D gene: -
J gene: TRBJ1-4
V gene: TRBV20-1
clone size: many
CDR3 length: 14

CDR3 DNA: TGCGCCAGCAGCTTCTTCCTCTCTGGGGCCAACGTCCTGACTTTC
CDR3 protein: CASSFFLSGANVLTF
D gene: -
J gene: TRBJ2-6
V gene: TRBV5-1
clone size: -
CDR3 length: 15

CDR3 DNA: TGTGCCAGCAGTGTCGGGTACCAAGAGACCCAGTACTTC
CDR3 protein: CASSVGYQETQYF
D gene: -
J gene: TRBJ2-5
V gene: TRBV12-3/TRBV12-4
clone size: few
CDR3 length: 13

CDR3 DNA: TGCAGTGCGATATCCGGTGTCTTCTCCTACGAGCAGTACTTC
CDR3 protein: CSAISGVFSYEQYF
D gene: -
J gene: TRBJ2-7
V gene: TRBV20-1
clone size: few
CDR3 length: 14

CDR3 DNA: TGTGCCATCGCCGAGCCGGGACAGGGGGAAAAACTGTTTTTT
CDR3 protein: CAIAEPGQGEKLFF
D gene: TRBD1
J gene: TRBJ1-4
V gene: TRBV10-3
clone size: few
CDR3 length: 14

CDR3 DNA: TGTGCCAGCAGCTTTGGAGGGGGCGTCGGGGAGCTGTTTTTT
CDR3 protein: CASSFGGGVGELFF
D gene: -
J gene: TRBJ2-2
V gene: TRBV7-3
clone size: -
CDR3 length: 14

CDR3 DNA: TGTGCCAGCAGCCCGACAGGGAACTACGAGCAGTACTTC
CDR3 protein: CASSPTGNYEQYF
D gene: TRBD1
J gene: TRBJ2-7
V gene: TRBV11-2
clone size: few
CDR3 length: 13

CDR3 DNA: TGTGCCAGCAGCCCCGCGCCCCGGGACATTCAGTACTTC
CDR3 protein: CASSPAPRDIQYF
D gene: -
J gene: TRBJ2-4
V gene: TRBV5-6
clone size: few
CDR3 length: 13

CDR3 DNA: TGCAGTGCTAGAGGCGCTAGCTCTGGGGCCAACGTCCTGACTTTC
CDR3 protein: CSARGASSGANVLTF
D gene: -
J gene: TRBJ2-6
V gene: TRBV20-1
clone size: -
CDR3 length: 15

CDR3 DNA: TGCGCCAGCAGCTTCTCAGGGGACAATGAGCAGTTCTTC
CDR3 protein: CASSFSGDNEQFF
D gene: -
J gene: TRBJ2-1
V gene: TRBV5-1
clone size: -
CDR3 length: 13